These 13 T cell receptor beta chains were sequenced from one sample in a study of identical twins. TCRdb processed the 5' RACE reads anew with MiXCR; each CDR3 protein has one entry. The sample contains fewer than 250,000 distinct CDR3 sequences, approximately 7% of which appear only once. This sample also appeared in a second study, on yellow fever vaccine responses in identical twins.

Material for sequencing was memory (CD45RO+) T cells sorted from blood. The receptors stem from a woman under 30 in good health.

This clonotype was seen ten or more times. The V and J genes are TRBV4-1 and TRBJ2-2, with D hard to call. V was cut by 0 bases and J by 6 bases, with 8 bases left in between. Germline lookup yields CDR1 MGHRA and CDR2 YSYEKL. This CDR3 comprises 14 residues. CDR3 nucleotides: TGCGCCAGCAGCCAAGAGTGGACCCCCGGGGAGCTGTTTTTT. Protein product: CASSQEWTPGELFF.

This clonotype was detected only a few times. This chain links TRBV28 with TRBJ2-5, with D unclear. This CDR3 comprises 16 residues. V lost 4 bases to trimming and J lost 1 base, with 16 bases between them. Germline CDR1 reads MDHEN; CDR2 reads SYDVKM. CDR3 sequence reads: CASSYPLKGGQETQYF. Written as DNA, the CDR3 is TGTGCCAGCAGTTACCCTCTCAAGGGCGGCCAAGAGACCCAGTACTTC. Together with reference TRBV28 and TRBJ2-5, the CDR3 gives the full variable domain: DVKVTQSSRYLVKRTGEKVFLECVQDMDHENMFWYRQDPGLGLRLIYFSYDVKMKEKGDIPEGYSVSREKKERFSLILESASTNQTSMYLCASSYPLKGGQETQYFGPGTRLLVL.

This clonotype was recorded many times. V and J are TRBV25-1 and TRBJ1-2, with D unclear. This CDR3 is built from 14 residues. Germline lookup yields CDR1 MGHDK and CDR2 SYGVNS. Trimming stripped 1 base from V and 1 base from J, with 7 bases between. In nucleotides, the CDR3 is TGTGCCAGCAGTGAATCAATCATTAACTATGGCTACACCTTC. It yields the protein CASSESIINYGYTF.

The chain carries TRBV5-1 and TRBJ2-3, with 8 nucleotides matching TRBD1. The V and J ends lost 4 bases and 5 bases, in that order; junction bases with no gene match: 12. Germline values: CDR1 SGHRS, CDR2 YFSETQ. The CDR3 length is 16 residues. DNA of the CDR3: TGCGCCAGCAGCCTTCTACAGGGGGTCGTTCAAGATACGCAGTATTTT. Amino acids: CASSLLQGVVQDTQYF. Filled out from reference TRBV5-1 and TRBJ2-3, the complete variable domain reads KAGVTQTPRYLIKTRGQQVTLSCSPISGHRSVSWYQQTPGQGLQFLFEYFSETQRNKGNFPGRFSGRQFSNSRSEMNVSTLELGDSALYLCASSLLQGVVQDTQYFGPGTRLTVL.

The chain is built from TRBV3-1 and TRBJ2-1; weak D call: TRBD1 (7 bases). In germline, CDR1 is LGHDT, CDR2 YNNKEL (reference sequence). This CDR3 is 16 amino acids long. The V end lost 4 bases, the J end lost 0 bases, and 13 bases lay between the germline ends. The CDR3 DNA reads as TGTGCCAGCAGCCCCGGGGGACAGAGCTCCTACAATGAGCAGTTCTTC. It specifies CASSPGGQSSYNEQFF.

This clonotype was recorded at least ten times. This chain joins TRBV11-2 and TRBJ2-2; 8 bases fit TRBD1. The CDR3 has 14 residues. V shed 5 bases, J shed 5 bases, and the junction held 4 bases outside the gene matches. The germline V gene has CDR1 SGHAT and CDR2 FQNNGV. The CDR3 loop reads CASSGRQGTGELFF. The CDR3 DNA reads TGTGCCAGCAGCGGAAGACAGGGGACCGGGGAGCTGTTTTTT.

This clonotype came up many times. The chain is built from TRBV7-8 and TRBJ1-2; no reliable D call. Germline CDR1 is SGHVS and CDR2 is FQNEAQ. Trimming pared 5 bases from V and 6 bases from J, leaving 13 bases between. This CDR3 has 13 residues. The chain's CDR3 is CASSQNTVHGYTF. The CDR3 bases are TGTGCCAGCAGCCAGAATACGGTTCATGGCTACACCTTC.

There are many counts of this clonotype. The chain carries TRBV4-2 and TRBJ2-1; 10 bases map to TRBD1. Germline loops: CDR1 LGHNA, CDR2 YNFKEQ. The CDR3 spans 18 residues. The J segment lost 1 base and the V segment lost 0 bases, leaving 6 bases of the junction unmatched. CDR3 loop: CASSQEGGQGTSYNEQFF. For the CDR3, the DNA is TGTGCCAGCAGCCAAGAAGGGGGACAGGGGACTTCCTACAATGAGCAGTTCTTC.

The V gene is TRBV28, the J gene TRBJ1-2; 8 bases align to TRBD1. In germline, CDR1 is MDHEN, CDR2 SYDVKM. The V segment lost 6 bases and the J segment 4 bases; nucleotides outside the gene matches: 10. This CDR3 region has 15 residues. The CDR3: CASRPTTGGGYGYTF. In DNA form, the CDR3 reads TGTGCCAGCAGACCTACAACAGGGGGTGGCTATGGCTACACCTTC.

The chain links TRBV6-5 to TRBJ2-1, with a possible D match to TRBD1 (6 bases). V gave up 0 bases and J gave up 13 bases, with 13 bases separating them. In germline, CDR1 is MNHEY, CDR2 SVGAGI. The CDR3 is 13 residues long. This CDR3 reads CASSYSPQGSQFF. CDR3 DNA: TGTGCCAGCAGTTACTCTCCACAGGGATCTCAGTTCTTC.

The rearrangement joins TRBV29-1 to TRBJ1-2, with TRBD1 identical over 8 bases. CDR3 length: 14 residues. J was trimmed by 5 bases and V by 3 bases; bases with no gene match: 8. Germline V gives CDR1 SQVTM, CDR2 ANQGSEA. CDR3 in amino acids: CSVDSGQVIYGYTF. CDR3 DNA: TGCAGCGTTGATTCGGGACAGGTGATTTATGGCTACACCTTC.

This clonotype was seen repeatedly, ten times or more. This chain's CDR3 is CASSPQTVSNEQFF. Written as DNA, the CDR3 is TGTGCCAGCAGCCCACAAACGGTTAGCAATGAGCAGTTCTTC. The chain carries TRBV7-9 and TRBJ2-1; D gene uncertain. The CDR3 has 14 amino acids. Trimming removed 5 bases from V and 6 bases from J, with 14 bases in between. Germline CDR1 reads SEHNR; CDR2 reads FQNEAQ (reference sequence).

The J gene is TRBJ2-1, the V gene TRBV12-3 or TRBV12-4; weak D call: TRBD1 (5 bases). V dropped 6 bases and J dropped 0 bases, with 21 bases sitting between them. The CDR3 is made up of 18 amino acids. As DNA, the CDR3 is TGTGCCAGCAGCTCCGACCTTGGACACTCCTACTCCTACAATGAGCAGTTCTTC. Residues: CASSSDLGHSYSYNEQFF.